A few counts support the clone carrying this T cell receptor beta chain. TCRdb analysed the 5' RACE reads with MiXCR anew, one entry per CDR3 protein. Found here are 1.5 million or so distinct CDR3 sequences, under 35% of them singletons; the top ten hold around 0.25%. Unmatched junction bases numbered 9, after V lost 3 bases and J lost 3 bases. The CDR3 is 17 residues long. Germline V gene sequence: CDR1 MGHRA, CDR2 YSYEKL. These data belong to a study of identical twins. Material: cord blood. The origin of this receptor is a newborn girl in good health. V gene TRBV4-1 combines with J gene TRBJ2-7; 12 nucleotides align to TRBD2. The CDR3 nucleotides are TGCGCCAGCAGCCAGCCGACTAGCGGGAGAGGGAACTACGAGCAGTACTTC. It codes for CASSQPTSGRGNYEQYF.